This TCR beta chain was profiled in a study of T cell responses to AZD1222 COVID-19 vaccine. Background on the study: Second-dose intervals near 4 or 12 weeks were combined. The study's findings and limits: As reported, nearly half of all spike-specific TCRs target variant regions that are unmutated.

In regard to this clone: Its cognate antigen is unknown.

This table comes from immunoSEQ multiplex PCR, and its TCRdb copy is limited to in-frame clones, with some not included. Among approximately 100,000 clones, around 90% were seen once, and the ten largest hold approximately 15%. The material was peripheral blood, obtained on day 0 of AZD1222 vaccination. This receptor was identified in an adult in good health.

The CDR3 DNA follows: TGTGCCAGCAGTTACGTTGCCGGGGGGAAAAGCTATGGCTACACCTTC. This translates into CASSYVAGGKSYGYTF. The rearrangement uses TRBV6-6 and TRBJ1-2; D perhaps matches TRBD1 (5 bases). From germline, CDR1 is MNHNY and CDR2 SVGAGI (reference sequence). This CDR3 spans 16 amino acids. V was pared by 2 bases and J by 4 bases, with 17 bases between.